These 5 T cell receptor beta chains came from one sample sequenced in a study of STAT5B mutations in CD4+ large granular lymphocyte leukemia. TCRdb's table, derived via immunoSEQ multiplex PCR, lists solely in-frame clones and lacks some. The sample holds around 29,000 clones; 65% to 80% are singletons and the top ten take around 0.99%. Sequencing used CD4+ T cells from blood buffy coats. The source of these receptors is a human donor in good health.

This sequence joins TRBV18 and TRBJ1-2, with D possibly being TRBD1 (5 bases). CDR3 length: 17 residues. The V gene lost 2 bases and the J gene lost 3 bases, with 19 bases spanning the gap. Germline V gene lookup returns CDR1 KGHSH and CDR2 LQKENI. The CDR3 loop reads CASSPRGPGQSDYGYTF. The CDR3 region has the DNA TGTGCCAGCTCACCAAGAGGCCCCGGACAATCGGACTATGGCTACACCTTC.

The CDR3 loop reads CAWRDQGAAGELFF. Written as DNA, the CDR3 is TGTGCCTGGAGAGACCAGGGGGCAGCCGGGGAGCTGTTTTTT. The chain recombines TRBV30 with TRBJ2-2; 8 nucleotides agree with TRBD1. The CDR3 is made up of 14 amino acids. Germline assignment: CDR1 GTSNPN and CDR2 SVGIG (reference sequence). V lost 3 bases and J lost 6; bases outside the gene matches: 6. The full variable domain, completed using reference TRBV30 and TRBJ2-2, is SQTIHQWPATLVQPVGSPLSLECTVEGTSNPNLYWYRQAAGRGLQLLFYSVGIGQISSEVPQNLSASRPQDRQFILSSKKLLLSDSGFYLCAWRDQGAAGELFFGEGSRLTVL.

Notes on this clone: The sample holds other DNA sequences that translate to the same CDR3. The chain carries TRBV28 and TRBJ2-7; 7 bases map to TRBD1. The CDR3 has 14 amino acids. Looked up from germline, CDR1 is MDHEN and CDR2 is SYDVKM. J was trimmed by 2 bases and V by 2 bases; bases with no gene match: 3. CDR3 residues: CASSLPGTAYEQYF. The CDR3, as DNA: TGTGCCAGCAGTTTACCCGGGACAGCCTACGAGCAGTACTTC. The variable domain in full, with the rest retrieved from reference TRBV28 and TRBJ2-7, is DVKVTQSSRYLVKRTGEKVFLECVQDMDHENMFWYRQDPGLGLRLIYFSYDVKMKEKGDIPEGYSVSREKKERFSLILESASTNQTSMYLCASSLPGTAYEQYFGPGTRLTVT.

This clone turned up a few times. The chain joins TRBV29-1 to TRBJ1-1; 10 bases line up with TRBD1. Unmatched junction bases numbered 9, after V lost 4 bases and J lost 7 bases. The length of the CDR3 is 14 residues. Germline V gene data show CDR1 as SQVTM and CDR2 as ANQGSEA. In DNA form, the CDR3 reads TGCAGCGTTGCAGAGACAGGGGGCGCATTTGAAGCTTTCTTT. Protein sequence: CSVAETGGAFEAFF.

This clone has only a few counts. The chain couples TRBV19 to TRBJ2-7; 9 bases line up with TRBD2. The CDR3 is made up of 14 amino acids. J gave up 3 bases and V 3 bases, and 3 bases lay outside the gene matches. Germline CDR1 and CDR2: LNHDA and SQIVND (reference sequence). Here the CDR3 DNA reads TGTGCCAGTAGTATGGAACTAGCGGGCTACGAGCAGTACTTC. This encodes CASSMELAGYEQYF. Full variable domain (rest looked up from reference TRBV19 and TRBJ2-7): DGGITQSPKYLFRKEGQNVTLSCEQNLNHDAMYWYRQDPGQGLRLIYYSQIVNDFQKGDIAEGYSVSREKKESFPLTVTSAQKNPTAFYLCASSMELAGYEQYFGPGTRLTVT.